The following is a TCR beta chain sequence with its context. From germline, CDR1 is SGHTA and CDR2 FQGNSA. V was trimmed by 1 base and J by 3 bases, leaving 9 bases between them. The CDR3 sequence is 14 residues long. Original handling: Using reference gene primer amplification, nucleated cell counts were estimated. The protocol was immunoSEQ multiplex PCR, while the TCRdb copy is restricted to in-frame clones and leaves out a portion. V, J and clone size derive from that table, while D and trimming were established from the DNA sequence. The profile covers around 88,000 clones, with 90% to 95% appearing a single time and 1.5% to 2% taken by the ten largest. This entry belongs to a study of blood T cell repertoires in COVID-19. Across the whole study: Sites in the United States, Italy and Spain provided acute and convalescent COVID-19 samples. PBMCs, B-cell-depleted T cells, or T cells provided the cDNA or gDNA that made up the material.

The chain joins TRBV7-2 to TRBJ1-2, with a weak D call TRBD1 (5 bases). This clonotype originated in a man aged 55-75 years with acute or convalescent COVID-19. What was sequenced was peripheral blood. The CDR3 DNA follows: TGTGCCAGCAGCTTAGGACAGAATTACTATGGCTACACCTTC. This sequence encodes CASSLGQNYYGYTF.